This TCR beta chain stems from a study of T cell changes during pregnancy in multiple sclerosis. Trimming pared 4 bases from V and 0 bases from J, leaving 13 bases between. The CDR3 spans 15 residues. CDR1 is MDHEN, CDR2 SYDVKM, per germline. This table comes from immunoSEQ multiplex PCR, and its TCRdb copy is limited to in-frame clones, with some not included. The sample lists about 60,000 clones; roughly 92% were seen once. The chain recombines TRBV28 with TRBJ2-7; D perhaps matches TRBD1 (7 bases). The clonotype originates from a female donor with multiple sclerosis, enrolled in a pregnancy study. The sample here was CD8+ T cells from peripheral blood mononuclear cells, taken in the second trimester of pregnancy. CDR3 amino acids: CASSWRGLYSYEQYF. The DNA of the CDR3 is TGTGCCAGCAGTTGGAGGGGGCTCTACTCCTACGAGCAGTACTTC.